The 15 T cell receptor beta chains reported below all come from one sample, sequenced in a study of blood T cell repertoires in COVID-19. Sequenced by immunoSEQ multiplex PCR; TCRdb stores in-frame clones only, minus some. The sample lists roughly 200,000 clones; 85% were seen once. Sequenced input: peripheral blood. The receptors here all came from a woman aged 55-75 years with acute or convalescent COVID-19.

The V and J genes are TRBV5-1 and TRBJ1-2, with 9 bases aligning to TRBD1. Germline V gene data show CDR1 as SGHRS and CDR2 as YFSETQ. Trimming removed 4 bases from V and 3 bases from J; junction bases left unmatched: 10. The CDR3 has 16 residues. CDR3 residues: CASSPGTGMGDYGYTF. CDR3 sequence (DNA): TGCGCCAGCAGCCCTGGGACAGGGATGGGCGACTATGGCTACACCTTC. Complete variable domain (other parts from reference TRBV5-1 and TRBJ1-2): KAGVTQTPRYLIKTRGQQVTLSCSPISGHRSVSWYQQTPGQGLQFLFEYFSETQRNKGNFPGRFSGRQFSNSRSEMNVSTLELGDSALYLCASSPGTGMGDYGYTFGSGTRLTVV.

This chain connects TRBV5-1 to TRBJ2-1, with TRBD2 matching over 9 bases. The CDR3 length is 16 residues. Germline V lookup: CDR1 SGHRS, CDR2 YFSETQ. J lost 8 bases, V lost 0 bases, and 9 bases had no gene match. CDR3 DNA: TGCGCCAGCAGCTTGGTGGTTATAGCGGGAGTAGATGAGCAGTTCTTC. The encoded protein is CASSLVVIAGVDEQFF. The full variable domain, in which reference TRBV5-1 and TRBJ2-1 provide the parts outside the CDR3, is KAGVTQTPRYLIKTRGQQVTLSCSPISGHRSVSWYQQTPGQGLQFLFEYFSETQRNKGNFPGRFSGRQFSNSRSEMNVSTLELGDSALYLCASSLVVIAGVDEQFFGPGTRLTVL.

This clone came up a few times. This rearrangement joins TRBV28 to TRBJ1-2; 8 bases fit TRBD1. Germline CDR1 and CDR2: MDHEN and SYDVKM. The CDR3 totals 16 residues. With 4 bases clipped from V and 8 bases from J, the junction kept 15 bases outside the gene matches. CDR3 nucleotides: TGTGCCAGCAGTTCTGGGACAGGCCTGAACGAGAGGGGCTACACCTTC. It yields the protein CASSSGTGLNERGYTF.

V is TRBV11-2 and J is TRBJ2-2, with a tentative D call TRBD2 (6 bases). Germline V lookup: CDR1 SGHAT, CDR2 FQNNGV. Trimming took off 11 bases at V and 5 bases at J, with 21 bases between the two ends. The CDR3 consists of 15 residues. CDR3 bases: TGTGCCGCCCGAAGGGGAGCGGCGGGAACCGGGGAGCTGTTTTTT. It specifies CAARRGAAGTGELFF.

There are a few counts of this clone. The CDR3 is CASSLTGLPGNTIYF. The DNA for the CDR3 is TGTGCCAGCAGCCTCACAGGGCTTCCTGGAAACACCATATATTTT. J is TRBJ1-3 and V is TRBV11-2, with D perhaps TRBD1 (6 bases). The CDR3 has 15 amino acids. V was shortened by 5 bases and J by 2 bases, with 13 bases between the two germline ends. Germline V gene lookup returns CDR1 SGHAT and CDR2 FQNNGV.

The chain recombines TRBV6-5 with TRBJ1-3, with D perhaps matching TRBD1 (6 bases). This CDR3 is 15 amino acids long. Per germline, CDR1 MNHEY and CDR2 SVGAGI. The V gene lost 2 bases and the J gene lost 0 bases, with 8 bases spanning the gap. This CDR3 is CASSYGDNSGNTIYF. The CDR3, as DNA: TGTGCCAGCAGTTACGGGGACAACTCTGGAAACACCATATATTTT.

The chain recombines TRBV19 with TRBJ1-5; 9 nucleotides line up with TRBD1. V shed 5 bases and J 5 bases; nucleotides not matched to a gene: 7. Germline assignment: CDR1 LNHDA and CDR2 SQIVND (reference sequence). The CDR3 totals 15 residues. The CDR3 region has the DNA TGTGCCAGTAGTGTAACAGGGGGCGGATATCAGCCCCAGCATTTT. The encoded protein is CASSVTGGGYQPQHF.

V usage is TRBV7-3 and J usage is TRBJ2-1; the match to TRBD2 covers 7 bases. V gave up 5 bases and J gave up 10 bases; unmatched junction bases: 8. The CDR3 consists of 13 residues. Germline-derived CDR1 and CDR2 are SGHTA and FQGTGA. For the CDR3, the DNA is TGTGCCAGCAGCCCCAGCCCAGCGGGGGAGCAGTTCTTC. Its protein product is CASSPSPAGEQFF.

This clone was counted a few times. The chain links TRBV29-1 to TRBJ2-1, with TRBD2 matching 9 bases. There are 14 residues in the CDR3. Germline V lookup: CDR1 SQVTM, CDR2 ANQGSEA. J lost 4 bases, V lost 7 bases, and 8 bases had no gene match. The CDR3 DNA reads TGCAGCGCCGCCCGGACTAGCGCTTACAATGAGCAGTTCTTC. It is translated as CSAARTSAYNEQFF.

The chain combines TRBV30 with TRBJ1-4; 7 bases agree with TRBD1. Germline CDR1 and CDR2: GTSNPN and SVGIG (reference sequence). The V and J ends lost 0 bases and 6 bases, in that order; junction bases with no gene match: 4. CDR3 length: 14 amino acids. The CDR3 here is CAWSVPGGYEKLFF. DNA of the CDR3: TGTGCCTGGAGTGTTCCAGGGGGATATGAAAAACTGTTTTTT.

The table lists this clone with a count of one. V usage is TRBV6-9 and J usage is TRBJ2-1, with D possibly being TRBD2 (6 bases). The CDR3 has 15 residues. V shed 4 bases and J shed 6 bases, with 16 bases lying between them. CDR1 is MNHGY and CDR2 is SVAAGI in the germline V gene. CDR3 loop: CASSSDAWRGNEQFF. The DNA of the CDR3 is TGTGCCAGCAGTTCCGACGCATGGCGGGGCAATGAGCAGTTCTTC.

Here the CDR3 DNA reads TGTGCCGTAGATAGCGGGAGGGTTGGGTACAATGAGCAGTTCTTC. It encodes CAVDSGRVGYNEQFF. V is TRBV30 and J is TRBJ2-1; 11 bases agree with TRBD2. The CDR3 consists of 15 residues. The V gene's germline CDR1 is GTSNPN and CDR2 SVGIG (reference sequence). The trim removed 8 bases at V and 4 bases at J, leaving 10 bases unmatched.

V is TRBV6-2 or TRBV6-3 and J is TRBJ1-2; D possibly corresponds to TRBD1 (6 bases). The CDR3 consists of 15 residues. V was trimmed by 0 bases and J by 7 bases, leaving 15 bases between them. Germline CDR1 reads MNHEY; CDR2 reads SVGEGT. The CDR3 bases are TGTGCCAGCAGTTACTCGCGGGGGGCTCTGGGTGGCTACACCTTC. This codes for CASSYSRGALGGYTF.

A single count supports this clone. The chain has TRBV19 and TRBJ1-1, with no clear D. Trimming pared 3 bases from V and 4 bases from J, leaving 15 bases between. CDR3 size: 15 residues. Germline-derived CDR1 and CDR2 are LNHDA and SQIVND (reference sequence). The CDR3 coding sequence is TGTGCCAGTAGTATGGCGAGGGCGGGAGCCACTGAAGCTTTCTTT. It encodes CASSMARAGATEAFF.

The chain carries TRBV9 and TRBJ2-3; 13 bases match TRBD2. Germline assignment: CDR1 SGDLS and CDR2 YYNGEE. CDR3 length equals 18 residues. V shed 4 bases, J shed 3 bases, and the junction held 11 bases outside the gene matches. The CDR3 region is CASSLGGLAGVRTDTQYF. CDR3 DNA: TGTGCCAGCAGCCTAGGTGGACTAGCGGGAGTTCGAACAGATACGCAGTATTTT.